Listed below are T cell receptor beta chains from one sample, sequenced in a study of cytomegalovirus exposure and HLA in healthy donors. Data came from immunoSEQ multiplex PCR; TCRdb stores just in-frame clones and leaves some out. This sample has around 61,000 clones; around 83% occur once, and the top ten carry roughly 1.8%. Sequenced material: PBMCs. These receptors all stem from a man aged 35 to 55 in good health and CMV-seronegative. Each CDR3 is given with its conserved first and last residue.

TRBJ1-6,TRBV10-3,CATEWDRGNSPLHF
TRBJ2-1,TRBV7-6,CASSFKPDGGNEQFF
TRBJ2-3,TRBV7-9,CASSLDRAGPDTQYF
-,TRBV6-6,CASSYDPTYYEQYF
TRBJ2-3,TRBV29-1,CSVEDPTSGGSDTQYF
TRBJ2-7,TRBV7-2,CASSQGGTSYEQYF
TRBJ2-3,TRBV5-8,CASSLLAGFSTDTQYF
TRBJ2-1,TRBV7-9,CASSLSRVPVSVQFF
TRBJ2-3,TRBV5-1,CASSLKTQGLVSDTQYF
TRBJ2-5,TRBV12-5,CASGLGDRGLETQYF